This T cell receptor beta chain was sequenced in a study of Graves' ophthalmopathy and Graves' hyperthyroidism. From RNA, the CDR3 regions of TCR beta chains were amplified and sequenced. HTBI-primed first-round RT-PCR preceded second-round multiplex PCR. TCRdb analysed the multiplex PCR reads with MiXCR anew, one entry per CDR3 protein. The data hold almost 750,000 distinct CDR3 sequences, with 40% observed a single time. The specimen was peripheral blood. This clonotype was obtained from an adult man with Graves' ophthalmopathy.

This CDR3 reads CASSTLDRWTTEAFF. The CDR3 DNA reads as TGTGCCAGCAGCACCCTGGACAGGTGGACCACTGAAGCTTTCTTT. The chain combines TRBV9 with TRBJ1-1; 7 nucleotides line up with TRBD1. Germline loops: CDR1 SGDLS, CDR2 YYNGEE. Trimming cost V 4 bases and J 4 bases; bases outside gene matches: 10. CDR3 length equals 15 residues.